The 27 T cell receptor beta chains given below trace back to one sample, sequenced in a study of shared clonotypes between healthy human individuals (TCRdb year 2020). The library was obtained by the immunoSEQ multiplex PCR assay. The source is immuneACCESS, and TCRdb retained only in-frame sequences with V and J called. Part of the clones is not carried over; for the studies checked, unresolved V genes explain less than half of this, and the remainder is unexplained. Present in this sample are 800,000 to 1,200,000 clones, around 78% of which were seen just once. The ten largest clones add up to approximately 0.56% of the sample. The sequencing input was memory CD4+ T cells from PBMCs. The sample's cell subset or site, from its label and the paper: CD45RA-negative fraction. These TCRs come from a man between 18 and 29 years old in good health. Some clones in this sample may be carry-over from other donors' samples.

The genes are TRBV7-2 and TRBJ2-1, with TRBD2 identical over 13 bases. This CDR3 comprises 15 residues. Germline loops: CDR1 SGHTA, CDR2 FQGNSA. V lost 5 bases to trimming and J lost 10 bases; unmatched junction nucleotides: 8. The CDR3 coding sequence is TGTGCCAGCAGCGATACTAGCGGGAGGGCCCGGGAGCAGTTCTTC. Residues: CASSDTSGRAREQFF.

This chain joins TRBV27 and TRBJ1-2; possible D gene TRBD1, 5 bases. Per the germline V gene, CDR1 is MNHEY and CDR2 is SMNVEV (reference sequence). The CDR3 loop spans 13 amino acids. V gave up 4 bases and J gave up 1 base, with 7 bases separating them. CDR3 coding DNA: TGTGCCAGCAGTTCGGGACTTAACTATGGCTACACCTTC. This encodes CASSSGLNYGYTF.

The gene calls are TRBV29-1 and TRBJ2-5; D possibly corresponds to TRBD1 (6 bases). The CDR3 covers 15 residues. Germline CDR1 and CDR2: SQVTM and ANQGSEA. The V end lost 0 bases, the J end lost 2 bases, and 13 bases lay between the germline ends. The CDR3 here is CSVEDIRGGQETQYF. As DNA, the CDR3 is TGCAGCGTTGAAGATATCAGGGGCGGGCAAGAGACCCAGTACTTC.

The rearrangement uses TRBV5-1 and TRBJ2-6; 8 nucleotides match TRBD1. This CDR3 has 19 amino acids. Germline CDR1 SGHRS, CDR2 YFSETQ. V lost 0 bases to trimming and J lost 0 bases; unmatched junction nucleotides: 8. The CDR3 nucleotides read TGCGCCAGCAGCTTGGGAAGGACAGGGACTTCCTCTGGGGCCAACGTCCTGACTTTC. The encoded protein is CASSLGRTGTSSGANVLTF.

Points on this clone: This specimen includes other DNA sequences encoding the same CDR3. The chain recombines TRBV11-2 with TRBJ1-2, with TRBD1 as a possible D gene (6 bases). V lost 3 bases, J lost 1 base, and 9 bases lay in between. CDR3 length: 14 residues. Germline assignment: CDR1 SGHAT and CDR2 FQNNGV. CDR3 DNA: TGTGCCAGCAGCTTGGGCAGGGGTAACTATGGCTACACCTTC. Its protein product is CASSLGRGNYGYTF.

On this clone: The identical CDR3 is also encoded by other nucleotide sequences in the sample. The J gene is TRBJ2-7, the V gene TRBV28; D may be TRBD2 (6 bases). Trimming took 3 bases from V and 1 from J, leaving 7 bases between them. This CDR3 contains 13 residues. Germline CDR1 and CDR2: MDHEN and SYDVKM. In DNA form, the CDR3 reads TGTGCCAGCAGTTTCGGGACTTCCTACGAGCAGTACTTC. Its protein product is CASSFGTSYEQYF. The full variable domain, in which reference TRBV28 and TRBJ2-7 provide the parts outside the CDR3, is DVKVTQSSRYLVKRTGEKVFLECVQDMDHENMFWYRQDPGLGLRLIYFSYDVKMKEKGDIPEGYSVSREKKERFSLILESASTNQTSMYLCASSFGTSYEQYFGPGTRLTVT.

This rearrangement joins TRBV30 to TRBJ2-2, with 7 bases matching TRBD1. There are 16 residues in the CDR3. Germline V CDR1 and CDR2: GTSNPN, SVGIG (reference sequence). After removal of 7 bases from V and 5 bases from J, the junction contained 16 bases not matched to a gene. DNA for the CDR3: TGTGCCTTGAGACAGGGATCGTCGTCTTGGACCGGGGAGCTGTTTTTT. Its translation is CALRQGSSSWTGELFF.

V usage is TRBV20-1 and J usage is TRBJ1-1; a weak D match, TRBD1 (6 bases). The CDR3 spans 11 residues. Germline CDR1 reads DFQATT; CDR2 reads SNEGSKA (reference sequence). CDR3 sequence reads: CRPTGSTEAFF. The CDR3 nucleotides read TGCAGGCCTACAGGGAGCACTGAAGCTTTCTTT.

The rearrangement uses TRBV5-8 and TRBJ2-1, with D possibly TRBD2 on 6 matching bases. Trimming removed 2 bases from V and 5 bases from J, with 14 bases in between. The germline V gene has CDR1 SGHTS and CDR2 YDEGEE. The CDR3 is 15 residues long. CDR3 sequence reads: CASSLTGLEHNEQFF. CDR3 DNA sequence: TGTGCCAGCAGCTTAACGGGACTGGAACACAATGAGCAGTTCTTC.

A remark on this clone: In the same sample, other DNA sequences code for this CDR3. J is TRBJ1-5 and V is TRBV30; D remains ambiguous. The CDR3 consists of 13 residues. V was cut by 2 bases and J by 2 bases, with 7 bases left in between. Germline values: CDR1 GTSNPN, CDR2 SVGIG (reference sequence). The CDR3 loop reads CAWSLGGNQPQHF. For the CDR3, the DNA is TGTGCCTGGAGTCTAGGTGGCAATCAGCCCCAGCATTTT.

This chain uses TRBV7-2 with TRBJ1-2; 8 positions match TRBD1. V lost 5 bases to trimming and J lost 4 bases; unmatched junction nucleotides: 6. Germline V gene lookup returns CDR1 SGHTA and CDR2 FQGNSA. The CDR3 consists of 14 residues. The DNA of the CDR3 is TGTGCCAGCAGCAAAACAGGGGGACCCTATGGCTACACCTTC. Encoded protein: CASSKTGGPYGYTF. Full variable domain (rest looked up from reference TRBV7-2 and TRBJ1-2): GAGVSQSPSNKVTEKGKDVELRCDPISGHTALYWYRQSLGQGLEFLIYFQGNSAPDKSGLPSDRFSAERTGGSVSTLTIQRTQQEDSAVYLCASSKTGGPYGYTFGSGTRLTVV.

This rearrangement joins TRBV4-1 to TRBJ2-7; the D gene is possibly TRBD2 (7 bases). The CDR3 covers 16 residues. The germline CDR1 and CDR2 sequences are MGHRA and YSYEKL. Trimming left V 4 bases short and J 3 bases short, with 19 bases between. The CDR3 spells CASSPAGARAVYEQYF. In nucleotides, the CDR3 is TGCGCCAGCAGCCCTGCGGGGGCCAGGGCAGTCTACGAGCAGTACTTC.

The CDR3 DNA follows: TGTGCCAGCAGCGCAGGGGAGGTAGGTCAAGATACGCAGTATTTT. This gives the protein CASSAGEVGQDTQYF. The chain uses TRBV9 and TRBJ2-3; D is tentatively TRBD1 or TRBD2 (6 bases each). Germline CDR1 SGDLS, CDR2 YYNGEE. The V end lost 3 bases, the J end lost 5 bases, and 16 bases lay between the germline ends. CDR3 length: 15 residues. The full variable domain, in which reference TRBV9 and TRBJ2-3 provide the parts outside the CDR3, is DSGVTQTPKHLITATGQRVTLRCSPRSGDLSVYWYQQSLDQGLQFLIQYYNGEERAKGNILERFSAQQFPDLHSELNLSSLELGDSALYFCASSAGEVGQDTQYFGPGTRLTVL.

This clone was counted between two and nine times. The chain recombines TRBV5-1 with TRBJ1-1; D is unclear. CDR3 length: 12 residues. Germline-derived CDR1 and CDR2 are SGHRS and YFSETQ. Deletions cut 0 bases from V and 8 bases from J, with 8 bases between. As DNA, the CDR3 is TGCGCCAGCAGCTTGGTTGGAGAGGAAGCTTTCTTT. Translating gives CASSLVGEEAFF.

V usage is TRBV7-9 and J usage is TRBJ2-2, with no clear D. CDR3 length equals 12 residues. Germline CDR1 is SEHNR and CDR2 is FQNEAQ (reference sequence). V was trimmed by 3 bases and J by 6 bases, leaving 5 bases between them. The CDR3 region has the DNA TGTGCCAGCAGCTTTAGTTCCGGGGAGCTGTTTTTT. Its protein is CASSFSSGELFF. Combining the CDR3 with reference TRBV7-9 and TRBJ2-2 gives the whole variable domain DTGVSQNPRHKITKRGQNVTFRCDPISEHNRLYWYRQTLGQGPEFLTYFQNEAQLEKSRLLSDRFSAERPKGSFSTLEIQRTEQGDSAMYLCASSFSSGELFFGEGSRLTVL.

The genes are TRBV27 and TRBJ2-2; 11 nucleotides match TRBD1. CDR1 and CDR2 from the germline V gene are MNHEY and SMNVEV (reference sequence). V lost 5 bases to trimming and J lost 6 bases; unmatched junction nucleotides: 8. The CDR3 contains 16 residues. The CDR3 nucleotides read TGTGCCAGCAGTCCCGGGACAGGGGGGGGACCCGGGGAGCTGTTTTTT. Its protein is CASSPGTGGGPGELFF.

The chain uses TRBV7-2 and TRBJ2-4, with a tentative D call TRBD1 (6 bases). Germline lookup yields CDR1 SGHTA and CDR2 FQGNSA. Trimming pared 3 bases from V and 9 bases from J, leaving 21 bases between. The CDR3 has 16 residues. The CDR3 is CASSFGVRTAPSIQYF. The DNA for the CDR3 is TGTGCCAGCAGCTTTGGCGTGAGGACAGCGCCCAGCATTCAGTACTTC.

The rearrangement links TRBV16 to TRBJ1-3, with D perhaps matching TRBD1 (6 bases). V was pared by 6 bases and J by 0 bases, with 15 bases between. Germline V lookup: CDR1 KGHSY, CDR2 FQNENV. This CDR3 has 16 residues. CDR3 amino acids: CASSQDTGISGNTIYF. Written as DNA, the CDR3 is TGTGCCAGCAGTCAAGATACAGGGATCTCTGGAAACACCATATATTTT.

J is TRBJ1-2 and V is TRBV28; no firm D call. CDR1 and CDR2 (germline): MDHEN, SYDVKM. The CDR3 covers 13 residues. V shed 3 bases and J shed 5 bases, with 10 bases lying between them. The CDR3 reads CASSFSRSYGYTF. DNA of the CDR3: TGTGCCAGCAGTTTTTCCAGGTCGTATGGCTACACCTTC.

V and J are TRBV11-2 and TRBJ1-2, with TRBD1 matching 7 bases. This CDR3 region has 18 residues. V shed 5 bases, J shed 2 bases, and the junction held 17 bases outside the gene matches. Germline loops: CDR1 SGHAT, CDR2 FQNNGV. CDR3 in amino acids: CASSRIKGGTDTNYGYTF. Here the CDR3 DNA reads TGTGCCAGCAGCCGAATCAAAGGGGGGACAGACACCAACTATGGCTACACCTTC.

In its sample, this clone was seen once. V is TRBV27 and J is TRBJ2-4; D not resolved. Germline V lookup: CDR1 MNHEY, CDR2 SMNVEV (reference sequence). This CDR3 has 13 amino acids. The V gene lost 3 bases and the J gene lost 4 bases, with 7 bases spanning the gap. This chain's CDR3 is CASSFWVKNIQYF. DNA for the CDR3: TGTGCCAGCAGTTTTTGGGTTAAAAACATTCAGTACTTC.

The chain links TRBV15 to TRBJ1-1; 9 bases line up with TRBD1. J was trimmed by 8 bases and V by 5 bases; bases with no gene match: 9. The germline V gene encodes CDR1 LNHNV and CDR2 YYDKDF (reference sequence). This CDR3 has 14 amino acids. The CDR3 sequence is CATSYRQGEVEAFF. CDR3 DNA: TGTGCCACCAGCTACAGACAGGGGGAGGTGGAAGCTTTCTTT.

V and J are TRBV6-1 and TRBJ2-3, with D possibly being TRBD2 (5 bases). Trimming shortened V by 5 bases and J by 8 bases, and 14 bases separated the two germline ends. CDR3 length: 13 residues. Germline CDR1 and CDR2: MNHNS and SASEGT. The CDR3 nucleotides read TGTGCCAGCAGTTCGACGAGGGCCGGTACGCAGTATTTT. Protein: CASSSTRAGTQYF.

The rearrangement links TRBV18 to TRBJ1-1, with D possibly TRBD1 on 5 matching bases. The length of the CDR3 is 13 residues. Trimming left V 1 base short and J 5 bases short, with 8 bases between. Looked up from germline, CDR1 is KGHSH and CDR2 is LQKENI. The chain's CDR3 is CASSPRDGTEAFF. CDR3 coding DNA: TGTGCCAGCTCACCACGGGACGGTACTGAAGCTTTCTTT.

In its sample, this clone was seen once. The CDR3 spells CASWPGQGVSEQFF. DNA for the CDR3: TGTGCCAGTTGGCCGGGACAGGGGGTTAGTGAGCAGTTCTTC. The chain combines TRBV2 with TRBJ2-1; TRBD1 matches at 11 bases. Germline CDR1 SNHLY, CDR2 FYNNEI. V trimming: 9 bases; J trimming: 9 bases; junction bases outside the gene matches: 10. This CDR3 has 14 amino acids.

This clone has just a few counts. The chain uses TRBV28 and TRBJ1-2; possibly TRBD1 for D (6 bases). V was shortened by 6 bases and J by 8 bases, with 13 bases between the two germline ends. The germline V gene encodes CDR1 MDHEN and CDR2 SYDVKM. The CDR3 has 12 residues. The CDR3 loop is CASSQDSPGYTF. DNA for the CDR3: TGTGCCAGCAGCCAGGACAGCCCAGGCTACACCTTC.

The V call is TRBV10-3, the J call TRBJ1-2; D might be TRBD1 (5 bases). CDR1 and CDR2 (germline): ENHRY, SYGVKD. The V end was cut by 0 bases, the J end by 4 bases, with 15 bases between. The CDR3 consists of 16 residues. CDR3 DNA sequence: TGTGCCATCAGTGAGTCGGGGACCCGGACGGTCTATGGCTACACCTTC. It codes for CAISESGTRTVYGYTF.